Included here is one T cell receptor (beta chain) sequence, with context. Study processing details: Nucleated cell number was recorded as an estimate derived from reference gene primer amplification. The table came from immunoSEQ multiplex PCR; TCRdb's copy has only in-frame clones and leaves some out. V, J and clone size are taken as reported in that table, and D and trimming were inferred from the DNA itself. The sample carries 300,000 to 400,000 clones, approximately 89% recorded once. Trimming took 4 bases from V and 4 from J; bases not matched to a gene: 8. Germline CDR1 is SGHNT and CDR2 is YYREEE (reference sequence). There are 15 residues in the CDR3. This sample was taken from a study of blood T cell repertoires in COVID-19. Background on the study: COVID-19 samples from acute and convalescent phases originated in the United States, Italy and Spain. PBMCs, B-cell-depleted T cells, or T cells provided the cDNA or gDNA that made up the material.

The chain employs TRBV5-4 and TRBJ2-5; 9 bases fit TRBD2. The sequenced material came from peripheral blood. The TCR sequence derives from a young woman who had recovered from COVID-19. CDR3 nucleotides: TGTGCCAGCAGCGCGGGTAGCGGGAGAGGAGAGACCCAGTACTTC. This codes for CASSAGSGRGETQYF.